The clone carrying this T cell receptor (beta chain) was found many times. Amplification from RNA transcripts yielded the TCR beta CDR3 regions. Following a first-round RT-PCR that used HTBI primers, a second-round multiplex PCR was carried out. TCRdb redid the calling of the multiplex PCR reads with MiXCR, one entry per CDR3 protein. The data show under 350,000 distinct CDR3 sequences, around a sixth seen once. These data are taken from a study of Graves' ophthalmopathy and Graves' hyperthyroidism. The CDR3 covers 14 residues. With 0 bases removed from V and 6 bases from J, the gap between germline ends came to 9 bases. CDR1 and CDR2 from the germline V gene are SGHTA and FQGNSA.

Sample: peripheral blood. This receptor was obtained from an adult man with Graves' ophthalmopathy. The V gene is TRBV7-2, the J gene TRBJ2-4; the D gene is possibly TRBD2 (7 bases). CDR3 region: CASSLAGGRNIQYF. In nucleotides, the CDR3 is TGTGCCAGCAGCTTAGCGGGGGGGCGAAACATTCAGTACTTC. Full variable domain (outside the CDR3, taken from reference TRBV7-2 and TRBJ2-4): GAGVSQSPSNKVTEKGKDVELRCDPISGHTALYWYRQSLGQGLEFLIYFQGNSAPDKSGLPSDRFSAERTGGSVSTLTIQRTQQEDSAVYLCASSLAGGRNIQYFGAGTRLSVL.